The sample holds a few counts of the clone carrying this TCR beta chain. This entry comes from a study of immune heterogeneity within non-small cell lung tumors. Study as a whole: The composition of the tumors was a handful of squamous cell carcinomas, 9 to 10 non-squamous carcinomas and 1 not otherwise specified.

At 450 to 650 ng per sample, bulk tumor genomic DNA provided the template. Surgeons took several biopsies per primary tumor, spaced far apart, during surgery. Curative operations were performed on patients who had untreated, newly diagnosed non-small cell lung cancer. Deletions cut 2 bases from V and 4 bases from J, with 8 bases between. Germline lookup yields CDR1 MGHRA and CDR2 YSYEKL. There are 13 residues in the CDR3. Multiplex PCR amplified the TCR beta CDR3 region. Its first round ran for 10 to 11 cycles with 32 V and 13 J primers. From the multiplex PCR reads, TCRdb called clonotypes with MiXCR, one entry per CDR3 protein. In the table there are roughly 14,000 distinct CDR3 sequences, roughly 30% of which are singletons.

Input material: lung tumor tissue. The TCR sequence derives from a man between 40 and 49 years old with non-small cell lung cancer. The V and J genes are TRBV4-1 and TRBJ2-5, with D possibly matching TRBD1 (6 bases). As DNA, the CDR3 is TGCGCCAGCAGCCAAACAGGGCGAGAGACCCAGTACTTC. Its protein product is CASSQTGRETQYF.